This T cell receptor (beta chain) stems from a study of blood T cell repertoires in COVID-19. Germline-derived CDR1 and CDR2 are MNHEY and SMNVEV (reference sequence). The CDR3 sequence is 14 residues long. The V gene lost 2 bases and the J gene lost 1 base, with 7 bases spanning the gap. This clone was counted a single time. This table comes from immunoSEQ multiplex PCR, and its TCRdb copy is limited to in-frame clones, with some not included. The sample has some 400,000 clones, roughly 86% seen once. The sample was PBMCs or T cells enriched from blood (not recorded which). The V gene is TRBV27, the J gene TRBJ2-3; D is undetermined. This clonotype originated in a man aged 25-40 years who had recovered from COVID-19. This CDR3 reads CASSLGGGTDTQYF. CDR3 sequence (DNA): TGTGCCAGCAGTTTAGGCGGCGGCACAGATACGCAGTATTTT.